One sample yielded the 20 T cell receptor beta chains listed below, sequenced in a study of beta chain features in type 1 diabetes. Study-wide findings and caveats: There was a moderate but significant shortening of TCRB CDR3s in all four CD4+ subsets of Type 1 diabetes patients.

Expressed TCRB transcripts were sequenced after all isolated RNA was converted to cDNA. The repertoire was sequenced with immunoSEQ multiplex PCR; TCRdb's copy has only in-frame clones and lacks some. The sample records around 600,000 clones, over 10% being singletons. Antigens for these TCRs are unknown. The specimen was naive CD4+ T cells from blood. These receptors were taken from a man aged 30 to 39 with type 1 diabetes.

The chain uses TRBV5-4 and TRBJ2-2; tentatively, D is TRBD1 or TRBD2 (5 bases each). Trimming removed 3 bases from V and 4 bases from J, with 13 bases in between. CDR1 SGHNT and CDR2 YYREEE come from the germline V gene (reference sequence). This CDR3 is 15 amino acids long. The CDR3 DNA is TGTGCCAGCAGCTCGAGATCGGGGCTCACCGGGGAGCTGTTTTTT. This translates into CASSSRSGLTGELFF.

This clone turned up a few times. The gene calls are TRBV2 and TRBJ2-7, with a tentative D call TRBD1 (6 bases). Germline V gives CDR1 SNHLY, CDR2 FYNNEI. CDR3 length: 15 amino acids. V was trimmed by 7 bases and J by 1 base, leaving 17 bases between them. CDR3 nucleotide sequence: TGTGCCAGCATTTGGGGGCACAGGGTTTCCTACGAGCAGTACTTC. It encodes CASIWGHRVSYEQYF.

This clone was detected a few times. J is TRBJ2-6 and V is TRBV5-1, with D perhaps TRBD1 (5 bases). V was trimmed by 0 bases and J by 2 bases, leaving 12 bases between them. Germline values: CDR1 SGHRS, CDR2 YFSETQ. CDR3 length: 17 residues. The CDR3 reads CASSLGPTEPGANVLTF. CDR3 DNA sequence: TGCGCCAGCAGCTTGGGTCCGACAGAGCCTGGGGCCAACGTCCTGACTTTC.

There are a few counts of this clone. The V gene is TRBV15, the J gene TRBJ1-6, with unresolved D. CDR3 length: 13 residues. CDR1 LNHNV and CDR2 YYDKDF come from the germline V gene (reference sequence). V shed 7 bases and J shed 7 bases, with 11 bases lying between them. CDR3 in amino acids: CATTADPNSPLHF. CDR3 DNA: TGTGCCACCACGGCGGACCCAAATTCACCCCTCCACTTT.

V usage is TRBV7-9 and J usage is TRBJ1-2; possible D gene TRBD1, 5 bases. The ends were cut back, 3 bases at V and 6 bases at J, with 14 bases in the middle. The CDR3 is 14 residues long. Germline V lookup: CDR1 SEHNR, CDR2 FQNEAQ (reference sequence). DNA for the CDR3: TGTGCCAGCAGCTTCCAGGGAAGGACGGATGGCTACACCTTC. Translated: CASSFQGRTDGYTF.

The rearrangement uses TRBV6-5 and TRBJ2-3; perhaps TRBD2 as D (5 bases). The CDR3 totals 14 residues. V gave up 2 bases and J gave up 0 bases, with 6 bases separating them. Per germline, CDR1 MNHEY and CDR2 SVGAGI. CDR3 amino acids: CASSYRRSTDTQYF. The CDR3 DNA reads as TGTGCCAGCAGTTACCGGAGGAGCACAGATACGCAGTATTTT.

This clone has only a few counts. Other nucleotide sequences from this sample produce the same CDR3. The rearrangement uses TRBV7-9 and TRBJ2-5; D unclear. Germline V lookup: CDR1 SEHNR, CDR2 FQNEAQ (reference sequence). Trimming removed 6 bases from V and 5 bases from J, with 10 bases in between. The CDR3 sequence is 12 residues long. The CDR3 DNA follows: TGTGCCAGCAGTCTACCCCCGGAGACCCAGTACTTC. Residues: CASSLPPETQYF. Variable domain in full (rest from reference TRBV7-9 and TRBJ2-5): DTGVSQNPRHKITKRGQNVTFRCDPISEHNRLYWYRQTLGQGPEFLTYFQNEAQLEKSRLLSDRFSAERPKGSFSTLEIQRTEQGDSAMYLCASSLPPETQYFGPGTRLLVL.

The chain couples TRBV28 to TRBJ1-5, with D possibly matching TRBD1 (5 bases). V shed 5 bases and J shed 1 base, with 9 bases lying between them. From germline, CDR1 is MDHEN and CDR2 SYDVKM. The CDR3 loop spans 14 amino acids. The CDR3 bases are TGTGCCAGCAGTGGGGGACGGAGCAATCAGCCCCAGCATTTT. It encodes CASSGGRSNQPQHF.

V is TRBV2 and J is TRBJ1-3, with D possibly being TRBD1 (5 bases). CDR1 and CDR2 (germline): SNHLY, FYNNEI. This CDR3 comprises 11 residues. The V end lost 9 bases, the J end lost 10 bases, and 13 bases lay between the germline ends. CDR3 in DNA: TGTGCCAGTGAACTGAAGGGGACCATATATTTT. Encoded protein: CASELKGTIYF.

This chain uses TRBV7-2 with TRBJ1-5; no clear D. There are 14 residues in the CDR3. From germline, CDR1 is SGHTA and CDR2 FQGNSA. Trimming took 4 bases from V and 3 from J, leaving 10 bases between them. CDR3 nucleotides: TGTGCCAGCAGCTCTCTTGGTACCAATCAGCCCCAGCATTTT. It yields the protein CASSSLGTNQPQHF.

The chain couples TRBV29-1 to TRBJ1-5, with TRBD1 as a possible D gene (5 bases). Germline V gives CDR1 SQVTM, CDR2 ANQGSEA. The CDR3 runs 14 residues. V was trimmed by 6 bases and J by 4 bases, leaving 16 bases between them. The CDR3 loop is CSVAISGRNQPQHF. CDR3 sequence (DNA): TGCAGCGTGGCAATCTCAGGGAGAAATCAGCCCCAGCATTTT. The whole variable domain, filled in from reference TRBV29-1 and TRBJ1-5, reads SAVISQKPSRDICQRGTSLTIQCQVDSQVTMMFWYRQQPGQSLTLIATANQGSEATYESGFVIDKFPISRPNLTFSTLTVSNMSPEDSSIYLCSVAISGRNQPQHFGDGTRLSIL.

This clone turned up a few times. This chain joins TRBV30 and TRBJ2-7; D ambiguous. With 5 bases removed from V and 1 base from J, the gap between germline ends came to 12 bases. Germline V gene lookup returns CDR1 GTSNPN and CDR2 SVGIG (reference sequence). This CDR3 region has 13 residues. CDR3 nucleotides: TGTGCCTGGGACATAAGCCAGTCCTACGAGCAGTACTTC. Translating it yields CAWDISQSYEQYF.

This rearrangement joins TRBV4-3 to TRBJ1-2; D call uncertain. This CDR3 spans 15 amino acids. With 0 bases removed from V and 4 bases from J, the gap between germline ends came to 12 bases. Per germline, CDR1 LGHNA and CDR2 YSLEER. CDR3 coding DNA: TGCGCCAGCAGCCAAGAACCCAGGTCCCCCTATGGCTACACCTTC. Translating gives CASSQEPRSPYGYTF.

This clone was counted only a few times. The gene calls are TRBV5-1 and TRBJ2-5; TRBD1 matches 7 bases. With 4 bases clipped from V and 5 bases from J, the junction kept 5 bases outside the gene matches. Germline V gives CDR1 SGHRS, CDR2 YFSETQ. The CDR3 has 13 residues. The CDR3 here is CASSEGAEETQYF. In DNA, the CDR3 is TGCGCCAGCAGCGAGGGGGCGGAGGAGACCCAGTACTTC.

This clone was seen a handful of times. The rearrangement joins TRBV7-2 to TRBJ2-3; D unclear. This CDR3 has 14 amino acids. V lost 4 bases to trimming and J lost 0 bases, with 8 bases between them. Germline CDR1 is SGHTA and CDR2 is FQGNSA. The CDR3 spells CASSSPPSTDTQYF. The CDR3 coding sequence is TGTGCCAGCAGCTCGCCTCCTAGCACAGATACGCAGTATTTT.

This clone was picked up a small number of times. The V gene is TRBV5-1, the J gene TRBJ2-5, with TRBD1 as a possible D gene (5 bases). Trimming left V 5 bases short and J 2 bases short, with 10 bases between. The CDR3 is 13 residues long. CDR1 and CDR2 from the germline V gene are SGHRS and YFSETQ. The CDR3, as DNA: TGCGCCAGCAGGAGCAGGGCGCAAGAGACCCAGTACTTC. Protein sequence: CASRSRAQETQYF.

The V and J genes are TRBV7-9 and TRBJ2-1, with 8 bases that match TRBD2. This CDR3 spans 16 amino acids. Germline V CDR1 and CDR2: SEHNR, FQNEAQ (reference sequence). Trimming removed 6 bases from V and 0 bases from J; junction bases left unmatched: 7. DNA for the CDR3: TGTGCCAGCAGGCGCGGGGGGTCGAGCTCCTACAATGAGCAGTTCTTC. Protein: CASRRGGSSSYNEQFF.

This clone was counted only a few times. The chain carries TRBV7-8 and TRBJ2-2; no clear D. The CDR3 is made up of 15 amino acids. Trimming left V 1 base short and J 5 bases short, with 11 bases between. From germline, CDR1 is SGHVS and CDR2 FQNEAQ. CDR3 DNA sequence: TGTGCCAGCAGCTTAGAAGGCAGGTCGACCGGGGAGCTGTTTTTT. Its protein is CASSLEGRSTGELFF.

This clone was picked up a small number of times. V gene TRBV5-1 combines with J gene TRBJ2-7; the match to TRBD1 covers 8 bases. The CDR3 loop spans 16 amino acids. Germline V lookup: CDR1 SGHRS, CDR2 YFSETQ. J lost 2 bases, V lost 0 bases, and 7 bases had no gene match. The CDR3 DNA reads TGCGCCAGCAGCTTGGCTGGGACAGGAGTGCCCTACGAGCAGTACTTC. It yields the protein CASSLAGTGVPYEQYF.

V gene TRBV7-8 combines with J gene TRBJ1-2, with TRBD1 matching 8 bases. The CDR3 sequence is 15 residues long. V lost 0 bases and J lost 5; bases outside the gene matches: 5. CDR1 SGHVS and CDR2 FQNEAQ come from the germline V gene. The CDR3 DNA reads TGTGCCAGCAGCTTAGCTCGGCAGGGGGCGTATGGCTACACCTTC. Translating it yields CASSLARQGAYGYTF. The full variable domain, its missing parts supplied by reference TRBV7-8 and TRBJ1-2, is GAGVSQSPRYKVAKRGQDVALRCDPISGHVSLFWYQQALGQGPEFLTYFQNEAQLDKSGLPSDRFFAERPEGSVSTLKIQRTQQEDSAVYLCASSLARQGAYGYTFGSGTRLTVV.